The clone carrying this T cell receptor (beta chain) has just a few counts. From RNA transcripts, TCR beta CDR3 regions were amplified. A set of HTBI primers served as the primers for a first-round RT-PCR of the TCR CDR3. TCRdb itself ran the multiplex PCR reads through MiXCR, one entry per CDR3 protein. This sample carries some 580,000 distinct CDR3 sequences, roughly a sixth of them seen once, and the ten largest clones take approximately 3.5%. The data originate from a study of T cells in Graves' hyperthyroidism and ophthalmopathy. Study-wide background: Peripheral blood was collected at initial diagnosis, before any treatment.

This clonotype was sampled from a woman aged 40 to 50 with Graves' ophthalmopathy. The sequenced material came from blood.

The CDR3 here is CASSPPGAANYGYTF. The CDR3 region has the DNA TGTGCCAGCAGCCCCCCTGGGGCCGCTAACTATGGCTACACCTTC. The chain carries TRBV4-2 and TRBJ1-2; TRBD1 is a possible D gene (5 bases). CDR1 and CDR2 from the germline V gene are LGHNA and YNFKEQ. V was pared by 4 bases and J by 0 bases, with 12 bases between. This CDR3 is 15 amino acids long.